A selection of T cell receptor beta chains follows, all from one sample in a study of blood T cell repertoires in COVID-19. Using immunoSEQ multiplex PCR, the repertoire was profiled, and TCRdb retains in-frame clones only, with some absent. The data contain approximately 210,000 clones, about 95% of them singletons. Sequenced: peripheral blood. These receptors all come from a man aged 25-45 years with COVID-19, enrolled during active disease. Both conserved end residues are part of each CDR3. Fields, in order: D gene, clone size, V gene, J gene, CDR3 protein, CDR3 DNA. A D gene is named only where the DNA matches it firmly. Size is omitted from some rows. Given values are once, few, many or a class for expanded clones.

d_gene: TRBD1; abundance: NA; v_gene: TRBV4-2; j_gene: TRBJ2-5; CDR3aa: CASSQDRQGAGETQYF; CDR3nt: TGTGCCAGCAGCCAAGATCGGCAGGGGGCGGGAGAGACCCAGTACTTC
d_gene: NA; abundance: NA; v_gene: TRBV5-1; j_gene: TRBJ1-1; CDR3aa: CASSSLEGRAFF; CDR3nt: TGCGCCAGCAGCTCCCTCGAAGGGAGAGCTTTCTTT
d_gene: NA; abundance: NA; v_gene: TRBV29-1; j_gene: TRBJ1-2; CDR3aa: CSLPNGGGYTF; CDR3nt: TGCAGCCTCCCTAATGGCGGGGGCTACACCTTC
d_gene: TRBD2; abundance: once; v_gene: TRBV19; j_gene: TRBJ2-3; CDR3aa: CASSMTSGGPGGTDTQYF; CDR3nt: TGTGCCAGTAGTATGACTAGCGGGGGGCCGGGAGGCACAGATACGCAGTATTTT
d_gene: TRBD1; abundance: once; v_gene: TRBV9; j_gene: TRBJ2-3; CDR3aa: CASSGRQGTSFGTDTQYF; CDR3nt: TGTGCCAGCAGCGGGCGACAGGGAACAAGCTTTGGCACAGATACGCAGTATTTT
d_gene: NA; abundance: NA; v_gene: TRBV21-1; j_gene: TRBJ1-2; CDR3aa: CASSKGAYGYTF; CDR3nt: TGTGCCAGCAGCAAGGGGGCCTATGGCTACACCTTC
d_gene: TRBD1; abundance: few; v_gene: TRBV5-1; j_gene: TRBJ1-2; CDR3aa: CASSSGTVNYGYTF; CDR3nt: TGCGCCAGCAGCTCTGGGACAGTCAACTATGGCTACACCTTC
d_gene: TRBD1; abundance: NA; v_gene: TRBV7-2; j_gene: TRBJ1-5; CDR3aa: CASRPTGLSNQPQHF; CDR3nt: TGTGCCAGCAGGCCGACAGGGCTGAGCAATCAGCCCCAGCATTTT
d_gene: NA; abundance: NA; v_gene: TRBV5-4; j_gene: TRBJ2-6; CDR3aa: CASTLSGANVLTF; CDR3nt: TGTGCCAGCACCCTCTCTGGGGCCAACGTCCTGACTTTC
d_gene: NA; abundance: NA; v_gene: TRBV21-1; j_gene: TRBJ1-1; CDR3aa: CASIDASWAFF; CDR3nt: TGTGCCAGCATCGATGCAAGCTGGGCTTTCTTT
d_gene: NA; abundance: NA; v_gene: TRBV11-3; j_gene: TRBJ1-1; CDR3aa: CASSLQSNTEAFF; CDR3nt: TGTGCCAGCAGCTTACAATCGAACACTGAAGCTTTCTTT
d_gene: NA; abundance: NA; v_gene: TRBV7-3; j_gene: TRBJ1-1; CDR3aa: CASSSNMNTEAFF; CDR3nt: TGTGCCAGCAGCTCGAACATGAACACTGAAGCTTTCTTT
d_gene: NA; abundance: once; v_gene: TRBV4-1; j_gene: TRBJ1-2; CDR3aa: CASSQNLQGSGGYTF; CDR3nt: TGCGCCAGCAGCCAAAACCTACAGGGCTCGGGGGGCTACACCTTC
d_gene: NA; abundance: NA; v_gene: TRBV19; j_gene: TRBJ2-1; CDR3aa: CASSMGSPIYNEQFF; CDR3nt: TGTGCCAGTAGTATGGGCAGCCCAATTTACAATGAGCAGTTCTTC
d_gene: TRBD1; abundance: NA; v_gene: TRBV16; j_gene: TRBJ1-5; CDR3aa: CASSPTSGGGNQPQHF; CDR3nt: TGTGCCAGCAGCCCCACATCAGGGGGAGGTAATCAGCCCCAGCATTTT
d_gene: TRBD1; abundance: NA; v_gene: TRBV10-3; j_gene: TRBJ1-2; CDR3aa: CAISKGTGWRYGYTF; CDR3nt: TGTGCCATCAGTAAGGGGACAGGTTGGCGGTATGGCTACACCTTC
d_gene: NA; abundance: NA; v_gene: TRBV5-4; j_gene: TRBJ1-1; CDR3aa: CASSSTGNTEAFF; CDR3nt: TGTGCCAGCAGCTCAACAGGGAACACTGAAGCTTTCTTT
d_gene: TRBD1; abundance: NA; v_gene: TRBV4-1; j_gene: TRBJ1-2; CDR3aa: CASSQADRWKGYTF; CDR3nt: TGCGCCAGCAGCCAAGCGGACAGGTGGAAGGGCTACACCTTC
d_gene: NA; abundance: NA; v_gene: TRBV18; j_gene: TRBJ1-2; CDR3aa: CASSPAPPEAYGYTF; CDR3nt: TGTGCCAGCTCACCAGCCCCTCCAGAGGCCTATGGCTACACCTTC
d_gene: NA; abundance: NA; v_gene: TRBV19; j_gene: TRBJ1-5; CDR3aa: CASATAQGSNQPQHF; CDR3nt: TGTGCCAGTGCAACTGCCCAGGGTAGCAATCAGCCCCAGCATTTT
d_gene: TRBD1; abundance: NA; v_gene: TRBV9; j_gene: TRBJ1-2; CDR3aa: CASSVDDRAYYGYTF; CDR3nt: TGTGCCAGCAGCGTAGACGACAGGGCTTACTATGGCTACACCTTC
d_gene: NA; abundance: NA; v_gene: TRBV4-1; j_gene: TRBJ1-3; CDR3aa: CASSQEASGNTIYF; CDR3nt: TGCGCCAGCAGCCAAGAGGCCTCTGGAAACACCATATATTTT
d_gene: TRBD2; abundance: NA; v_gene: TRBV6-1; j_gene: TRBJ2-1; CDR3aa: CASSVDGTSGGAGYNEQFF; CDR3nt: TGTGCCAGCAGTGTCGACGGGACTAGCGGGGGGGCCGGGTACAATGAGCAGTTCTTC
d_gene: TRBD2; abundance: NA; v_gene: TRBV29-1; j_gene: TRBJ2-5; CDR3aa: CSVVPVAGGGKTQYF; CDR3nt: TGCAGCGTTGTCCCGGTCGCGGGGGGCGGTAAGACCCAGTACTTC
d_gene: NA; abundance: NA; v_gene: TRBV6-5; j_gene: TRBJ1-5; CDR3aa: CASSLMGGGNQPQHF; CDR3nt: TGTGCCAGCAGCCTTATGGGAGGGGGCAATCAGCCCCAGCATTTT
d_gene: TRBD1; abundance: NA; v_gene: TRBV5-5; j_gene: TRBJ1-2; CDR3aa: CASSSAMGQGRGYGYTF; CDR3nt: TGTGCCAGCAGCTCGGCTATGGGACAGGGCAGGGGCTATGGCTACACCTTC
d_gene: NA; abundance: once; v_gene: TRBV7-6; j_gene: TRBJ2-6; CDR3aa: CASSLDNSGANVLTF; CDR3nt: TGTGCCAGCAGCTTAGACAACTCTGGGGCCAACGTCCTGACTTTC